The following is a T cell receptor (beta chain) sequence with its context. Antigen specificity is unknown. TCRdb recomputed calls from the 5' RACE reads with MiXCR, one row per CDR3 protein. The sample lists roughly 400,000 distinct CDR3 sequences, approximately 18% occurring once. This CDR3 is built from 13 residues. Deletions cut 6 bases from V and 0 bases from J, with 9 bases between. Germline CDR1 reads PRHDT; CDR2 reads FYEKMQ (reference sequence). The data originate from a study of T cells after yellow fever vaccination. As for the study in general: In the case of low-cell-number fractions, SMART-Seq v4 Ultra Low Input was used for preparation. Study outcomes and limitations: Reappearance after the booster was seen for most primary-vaccination clones, at approximately 97% CD4 and roughly 90% CD8. Abundant contaminating clonotypes from the bulk population could appear in FACS-sorted repertoires.

The gene calls are TRBV13 and TRBJ2-7; D unresolved. Source: PBMCs, taken before the yellow fever booster vaccination. This TCR came from a young man who received the YFV17D yellow fever vaccine. The CDR3 spells CASRRSLSYEQYF. In nucleotides, the CDR3 is TGTGCCAGCAGGCGATCCCTCTCCTACGAGCAGTACTTC.